This T cell receptor beta chain derives from a study of blood T cells in healthy people across ages. The V and J ends lost 4 bases and 3 bases respectively, with 15 bases between them. Germline V gene lookup returns CDR1 SNHLY and CDR2 FYNNEI. The CDR3 consists of 15 residues. Alongside a J-beta primer mix, a sample-barcoded 5' primer served in a second PCR lasting about 6 to 11 cycles. One entry per CDR3 protein, called by TCRdb with MiXCR from the 5' RACE reads. Of approximately 960,000 distinct CDR3 sequences listed, almost 30% are singletons. This sample also belongs to another study, concerning T cells of mothers and their children. This second study says: The extracted RNA was employed in its entirety for cDNA synthesis, at roughly 1.6 ug per 15 ul.

Sequences were obtained from blood. This chain uses TRBV2 with TRBJ1-2, with unresolved D. The source of this sequence is a woman between 35 and 50 years old in good health. The CDR3 coding sequence is TGTGCCAGCAGTGTAAAGGACCTACAGCACTATGGCTACACCTTC. Amino acids: CASSVKDLQHYGYTF.